These T cell receptor beta chains were read from a single sample in a study of CD8 T cell repertoires and HIV-1 epitope variants. Sequenced by immunoSEQ multiplex PCR; TCRdb stores in-frame clones only, minus some. Among some 87,000 clones, roughly four fifths were seen once, and the ten largest hold more than 25%. Sequencing input: uncultured baseline CD8+ T cells from peripheral blood mononuclear cells (PBMCs). The receptors originated from a male donor with HIV. Each CDR3 is given with its conserved first and last residue. Fields, in order: V gene, CDR3 protein.

TRBV7-9 | CASSPPPGLEGTQYF
TRBV29-1 | CSVERGARNTGELFF
TRBV10-2 | CASRGLAGGIGWELFF
TRBV7-8 | CASSRERLVNTEAFF
TRBV28 | CASSMTSGRTDTQYF
TRBV5-4 | CASSLDSLNTEAFF
TRBV14 | CASSHGQKNIQYF
TRBV30 | CAWSLGLGANVLTF
TRBV7-8 | CASSSLSIAGGRGQETQYF
TRBV13 | CASSLGTANSPLHF
TRBV6-6 | CASSYYGGAFF
TRBV25-1 | CASSVGWGQETQYF
TRBV11-2 | CASSVRDHTDTQYF
TRBV30 | CAWSGGQSNSNQPQHF
TRBV4-2 | CASSLGQGALRYEQYF
TRBV30 | CAYTQSSGNTIYF
TRBV29-1 | CSVELAGQGYTF
TRBV5-1 | CASSLQTGVGYEQFF
TRBV5-6 | CASSRRGGSGANVLTF
TRBV28 | CASSRQGDYYGYTF
TRBV7-2 | CASSWAGKTPPEAFF
TRBV21-1 | CASSKELAGGPPYF
TRBV7-6 | CASSSRTGGLYEQFF
TRBV5-1 | CASSRAGATDTQYF
TRBV19 | CASSIRGQTTDTQYF
TRBV6-1 | CASSEGVGGLNTEAFF
TRBV27 | CASSFFTGTDTEAFF
TRBV30 | CAWSVSGGGTQPQHF
TRBV7-9 | CASSARSDPANEQYF
TRBV29-1 | CSVGTGESYEQYF
TRBV28 | CASISGTSGDEQFF
TRBV9 | CASKSTGSTDTQYF
TRBV9 | CASSVGYEQFF
TRBV7-2 | CASSSTGGLDGYTF
TRBV19 | CASSIVAGAVDTQYF
TRBV4-2 | CASSQDQVSGNTIYF
TRBV18 | CASSSTYGTGRGETQYF
TRBV4-1 | CASSQNTGRTEAFF
TRBV28 | CAVLSTSSYEQYF
TRBV27 | CASSLGTDTQYF
TRBV19 | CASGGGYTF
TRBV19 | CASSMTGHTGELFF
TRBV6-6 | CASSYEGLDTDTQYF
TRBV13 | CASSLRTSGNEQFF
TRBV18 | CASSRTGEGQPQHF
TRBV9 | CASSAQPGRNSPLHF
TRBV19 | CASKDFLGRANTEAFF
TRBV29-1 | CSVVLGYNEKLFF